This T cell receptor beta chain was documented in a study of control samples from healthy donors and cancer patients. Data came from immunoSEQ multiplex PCR; TCRdb stores just in-frame clones and leaves some out. The sample carries some 130,000 clones, roughly 89% recorded once. The sequence was obtained from a man aged 30 to 45 in good health. Sequences were obtained from blood.

CDR3 sequence (DNA): TGTGCCACCAGTGATTCCACAGGGGAGGCTACCGGGGAGCTGTTTTTT. Its translation: CATSDSTGEATGELFF. The chain links TRBV24-1 to TRBJ2-2; D might be TRBD1 (7 bases). Germline CDR1 reads KGHDR; CDR2 reads SFDVKD. The CDR3 spans 16 residues. Trimming stripped 2 bases from V and 5 bases from J, with 14 bases between.